These 24 T cell receptor beta chains were sequenced from one sample in a study of shared clonotypes between healthy human individuals. Clones were read by immunoSEQ multiplex PCR, and TCRdb kept only the in-frame ones, dropping some. The table includes around 530,000 clones, about 80% detected once. The sample consisted of PBMCs. Receptors were obtained from a woman in her forties in good health. Some clones in this sample may be carry-over from other donors' samples.

The rearrangement uses TRBV9 and TRBJ2-2; D might be TRBD1 (5 bases). Trimming removed 2 bases at V and 3 bases at J, with 11 bases between. CDR3 length: 15 residues. Germline values: CDR1 SGDLS, CDR2 YYNGEE. CDR3 in amino acids: CASSVVVGDTGELFF. DNA of the CDR3: TGTGCCAGCAGCGTGGTAGTAGGGGACACCGGGGAGCTGTTTTTT.

The count of this clone is one. The CDR3 protein is CASSEAGTMQFF. CDR3 sequence (DNA): TGTGCCAGCAGTGAAGCTGGCACCATGCAGTTCTTC. The chain recombines TRBV6-1 with TRBJ2-1; D ambiguous. There are 12 residues in the CDR3. Germline CDR1 reads MNHNS; CDR2 reads SASEGT. Trimming took off 0 bases at V and 12 bases at J, with 9 bases between the two ends.

The chain has TRBV30 and TRBJ2-3; D is perhaps TRBD2 (6 bases). Germline CDR1 and CDR2: GTSNPN and SVGIG (reference sequence). V shed 0 bases and J shed 3 bases, with 13 bases lying between them. The CDR3 is 15 residues long. Here the CDR3 reads CAWSVLAGRTDTQYF. The CDR3 bases are TGTGCCTGGAGTGTATTAGCAGGGAGGACAGATACGCAGTATTTT.

CDR3 sequence: CASSLKTSSSYEQYF. The CDR3 DNA reads as TGTGCCAGCAGTTTAAAGACTAGCTCTTCCTACGAGCAGTACTTC. This chain joins TRBV27 and TRBJ2-7, with TRBD2 matching 7 bases. The CDR3 is 15 amino acids. The V gene end was trimmed by 2 bases and the J gene end by 1 base; junction bases not matched to a gene: 5. Per germline, CDR1 MNHEY and CDR2 SMNVEV (reference sequence).

This chain uses TRBV4-3 with TRBJ2-7; 7 positions match TRBD1. The germline V gene has CDR1 LGHNA and CDR2 YSLEER. V gave up 4 bases and J gave up 6 bases; unmatched junction bases: 3. The CDR3 runs 12 residues. CDR3 bases: TGCGCCAGCAGCCCCGACAGGGTCGAGCAGTACTTC. Amino acid sequence: CASSPDRVEQYF.

This sequence joins TRBV7-8 and TRBJ2-5, with a weak D call TRBD1 (6 bases). V was cut by 2 bases and J by 2 bases, with 15 bases left in between. Germline V gives CDR1 SGHVS, CDR2 FQNEAQ. The CDR3 consists of 16 residues. CDR3 in DNA: TGTGCCAGCAGCTTATACAGGGTTCGCCCTCAAGAGACCCAGTACTTC. It codes for CASSLYRVRPQETQYF.

The gene calls are TRBV9 and TRBJ2-3; D ambiguous. The CDR3 sequence is 13 residues long. Germline CDR1 SGDLS, CDR2 YYNGEE. Trimming removed 0 bases from V and 3 bases from J, with 5 bases in between. The CDR3 coding sequence is TGTGCCAGCAGCGTAGGCTGGACAGATACGCAGTATTTT. Translating it yields CASSVGWTDTQYF.

V is TRBV2 and J is TRBJ1-1; D perhaps matches TRBD1 (6 bases). The CDR3 consists of 13 residues. Deletions cut 7 bases from V and 3 bases from J, with 12 bases between. Germline-derived CDR1 and CDR2 are SNHLY and FYNNEI. DNA for the CDR3: TGTGCCAGCATCCCTCAGGGGTACACTGAAGCTTTCTTT. It encodes CASIPQGYTEAFF.

This chain connects TRBV20-1 to TRBJ2-3; D call uncertain. Per the germline V gene, CDR1 is DFQATT and CDR2 is SNEGSKA (reference sequence). The length of the CDR3 is 10 residues. The germline V and J ends were trimmed by 4 bases and 2 bases, with 1 base remaining between them. The CDR3 nucleotides read TGCAGTGCTAACACAGATACGCAGTATTTT. It is translated as CSANTDTQYF.

The chain employs TRBV6-5 and TRBJ2-3; 9 bases line up with TRBD2. V trimming: 6 bases; J trimming: 3 bases; junction bases outside the gene matches: 4. This CDR3 comprises 14 residues. In germline, CDR1 is MNHEY, CDR2 SVGAGI. This CDR3 reads CASRRGLATDTQYF. The CDR3 bases are TGTGCCAGCAGGAGGGGACTAGCAACAGATACGCAGTATTTT.

The chain couples TRBV4-1 to TRBJ1-1; perhaps TRBD1 as D (5 bases). The CDR3 is 15 amino acids. V lost 5 bases, J lost 4 bases, and 17 bases lay in between. Germline CDR1 reads MGHRA; CDR2 reads YSYEKL. This CDR3 reads CASSNPGGSPTEAFF. Here the CDR3 DNA reads TGCGCCAGCAGCAACCCGGGGGGTAGCCCCACTGAAGCTTTCTTT.

In its sample, this clone was seen once. The chain is built from TRBV7-9 and TRBJ2-7; D call uncertain. The CDR3 runs to 12 residues. In germline, CDR1 is SEHNR, CDR2 FQNEAQ (reference sequence). Trimming took off 1 base at V and 2 bases at J, with 3 bases between the two ends. The CDR3 DNA sequence: TGTGCCAGCAGCTTAGTTCCCTACGAGCAGTACTTC. Its protein product is CASSLVPYEQYF.

The V and J genes are TRBV28 and TRBJ1-5, with 8 bases lining up with TRBD1. With 7 bases clipped from V and 7 bases from J, the junction kept 9 bases outside the gene matches. Germline loops: CDR1 MDHEN, CDR2 SYDVKM. This CDR3 is built from 14 residues. The CDR3: CASTIGQGEQPQHF. CDR3 coding DNA: TGTGCCAGCACCATTGGACAGGGTGAACAGCCCCAGCATTTT.

The sample holds one count of this clone. V is TRBV9 and J is TRBJ2-3; D not certain. Germline-derived CDR1 and CDR2 are SGDLS and YYNGEE. The CDR3 is 15 amino acids. The V and J ends lost 0 bases and 4 bases respectively, with 12 bases between them. The CDR3 nucleotides are TGTGCCAGCAGCGTAGGACTGTTCGGGTCAGATACGCAGTATTTT. It specifies CASSVGLFGSDTQYF.

This clone showed up just a few times. The chain carries TRBV4-2 and TRBJ1-4; tentative D call: TRBD1 (5 bases). Germline V lookup: CDR1 LGHNA, CDR2 YNFKEQ. The CDR3 runs to 17 residues. V gave up 5 bases and J gave up 8 bases, with 24 bases separating them. The CDR3 region is CASSGAGPEGGSEKLFF. DNA of the CDR3: TGTGCCAGCAGCGGGGCAGGACCTGAGGGTGGAAGCGAAAAACTGTTTTTT.

V gene TRBV9 combines with J gene TRBJ1-5; the D is unclear. The CDR3 totals 14 residues. Between the trimmed V and J ends, which lost 0 bases and 2 bases, there was a span of 6 bases. CDR1 SGDLS and CDR2 YYNGEE come from the germline V gene. CDR3 coding DNA: TGTGCCAGCAGCGTAGGTCAGGGCAATCAGCCCCAGCATTTT. This translates into CASSVGQGNQPQHF.

This chain joins TRBV4-3 and TRBJ1-2; 7 nucleotides match TRBD1. V was clipped by 1 base and J by 3 bases; unmatched bases: 8. CDR1 and CDR2 (germline): LGHNA, YSLEER. The CDR3 contains 16 residues. Here the CDR3 reads CASSQAQGKGYYGYTF. The CDR3 DNA reads TGCGCCAGCAGCCAAGCACAGGGGAAAGGGTACTATGGCTACACCTTC.

The V and J genes are TRBV7-3 and TRBJ2-7; D is possibly TRBD1 or TRBD2 (6 bases each). The germline V gene encodes CDR1 SGHTA and CDR2 FQGTGA. CDR3 size: 15 residues. V lost 5 bases and J lost 5, with 19 bases in between. CDR3 sequence: CASSPGGPRGNEQYF. The CDR3 region has the DNA TGTGCCAGCAGCCCCGGGGGCCCAAGGGGGAACGAGCAGTACTTC. The whole variable domain, filled in from reference TRBV7-3 and TRBJ2-7, reads GAGVSQTPSNKVTEKGKYVELRCDPISGHTALYWYRQSLGQGPEFLIYFQGTGAADDSGLPNDRFFAVRPEGSVSTLKIQRTERGDSAVYLCASSPGGPRGNEQYFGPGTRLTVT.

V and J are TRBV7-9 and TRBJ2-1, with 13 bases identical to TRBD2. CDR1 is SEHNR, CDR2 FQNEAQ, per germline (reference sequence). Losses at the gene ends were 5 bases for V and 8 bases for J; bases not matched to a gene: 9. The CDR3 spans 16 residues. The CDR3 is CASSLGLAGVKDEQFF. The CDR3, as DNA: TGTGCCAGCAGCCTAGGACTAGCGGGAGTTAAAGATGAGCAGTTCTTC.

The genes are TRBV5-6 and TRBJ2-3, with 16 bases matching TRBD2. Germline loops: CDR1 SGHDT, CDR2 YYEEEE. V shed 2 bases and J 2 bases; nucleotides not matched to a gene: 8. The CDR3 contains 19 residues. CDR3 region: CASSLSPGLAGGFTDTQYF. The DNA for the CDR3 is TGTGCCAGCAGCTTATCCCCGGGACTAGCGGGAGGGTTCACAGATACGCAGTATTTT.

The chain links TRBV7-6 to TRBJ2-5; 9 nucleotides agree with TRBD1. Trimming cost V 5 bases and J 1 base; bases outside gene matches: 5. The CDR3 has 15 residues. The V gene's germline CDR1 is SGHVS and CDR2 FNYEAQ. The CDR3 sequence: CASSQNRGPQETQYF. The CDR3 bases are TGTGCCAGCAGCCAAAACAGGGGGCCCCAAGAGACCCAGTACTTC. Variable domain in full (rest from reference TRBV7-6 and TRBJ2-5): GAGVSQSPRYKVTKRGQDVALRCDPISGHVSLYWYRQALGQGPEFLTYFNYEAQQDKSGLPNDRFSAERPEGSISTLTIQRTEQRDSAMYRCASSQNRGPQETQYFGPGTRLLVL.

About this clone: Other nucleotide sequences from this sample produce the same CDR3. The rearrangement links TRBV5-1 to TRBJ2-7, with 11 bases matching TRBD2. J lost 0 bases, V lost 4 bases, and 0 bases had no gene match. This CDR3 has 14 amino acids. From germline, CDR1 is SGHRS and CDR2 YFSETQ. CDR3 protein: CASSGTSGSYEQYF. Written as DNA, the CDR3 is TGCGCCAGCAGCGGGACTAGCGGCTCCTACGAGCAGTACTTC.

The chain joins TRBV4-2 to TRBJ1-4; possible D gene TRBD1, 5 bases. CDR1 is LGHNA and CDR2 is YNFKEQ in the germline V gene. With 5 bases removed from V and 4 bases from J, the gap between germline ends came to 14 bases. The CDR3 length is 15 residues. The CDR3 loop is CASSFQGALNEKLFF. In nucleotides, the CDR3 is TGTGCCAGCAGCTTTCAGGGCGCCCTTAATGAAAAACTGTTTTTT.

V and J are TRBV6-5 and TRBJ2-5, with 10 positions matching TRBD2. The DNA end favors TRBJ2-7, so the J call may be wrong. Germline-derived CDR1 and CDR2 are MNHEY and SVGAGI. This CDR3 has 14 amino acids. The CDR3 here is CASKVGLANPEQYF. The CDR3 region has the DNA TGTGCCAGCAAGGTGGGACTAGCGAACCCCGAGCAGTACTTC.